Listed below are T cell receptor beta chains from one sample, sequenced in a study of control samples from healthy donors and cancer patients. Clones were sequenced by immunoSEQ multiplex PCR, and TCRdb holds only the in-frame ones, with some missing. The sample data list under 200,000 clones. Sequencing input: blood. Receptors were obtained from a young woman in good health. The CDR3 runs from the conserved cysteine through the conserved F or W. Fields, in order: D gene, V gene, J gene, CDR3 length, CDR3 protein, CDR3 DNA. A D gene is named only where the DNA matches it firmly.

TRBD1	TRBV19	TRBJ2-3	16	CASSSSGTGSGDTQYF	TGTGCCAGTAGTTCCTCCGGGACAGGGTCCGGAGATACGCAGTATTTT
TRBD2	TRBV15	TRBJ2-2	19	CATNRPGLAGAANTGELFF	TGTGCCACCAACAGGCCGGGACTAGCGGGGGCCGCGAACACCGGGGAGCTGTTTTTT
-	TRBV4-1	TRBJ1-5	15	CASSQDGTSYQPQHF	TGCGCCAGCAGCCAAGATGGGACAAGTTATCAGCCCCAGCATTTT
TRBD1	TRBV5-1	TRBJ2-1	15	CASSLGQQGAHEQFF	TGCGCCAGCAGCTTGGGTCAACAGGGGGCCCATGAGCAGTTCTTC
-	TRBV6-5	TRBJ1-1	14	CASSYGTINTEAFF	TGTGCCAGCAGTTACGGCACGATCAACACTGAAGCTTTCTTT
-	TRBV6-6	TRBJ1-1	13	CASHRDTNTEAFF	TGTGCCAGCCACCGGGATACGAACACTGAAGCTTTCTTT
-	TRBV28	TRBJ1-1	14	CASSFDRGGRGAFF	TGTGCCAGCAGTTTTGACCGAGGGGGACGGGGGGCTTTCTTT
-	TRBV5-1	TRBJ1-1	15	CASSLAVGRNTEAFF	TGCGCCAGCAGCTTGGCGGTCGGACGTAACACTGAAGCTTTCTTT
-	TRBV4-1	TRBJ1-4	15	CASSLGEGTNEKLFF	TGCGCCAGCAGCCTAGGGGAGGGAACTAATGAAAAACTGTTTTTT
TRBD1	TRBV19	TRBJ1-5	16	CASRRQGGRTNQPQHF	TGTGCCAGTAGGCGACAGGGTGGAAGGACGAATCAGCCCCAGCATTTT
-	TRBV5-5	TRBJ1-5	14	CASSLREILQPQHF	TGTGCCAGCAGCTTGCGGGAAATCCTCCAGCCCCAGCATTTT
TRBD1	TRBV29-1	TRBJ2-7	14	CSVGPLLTGGEQYF	TGCAGCGTTGGACCGCTATTAACAGGGGGGGAGCAGTACTTC
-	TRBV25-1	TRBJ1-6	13	CASTGYYNSPLHF	TGTGCCAGCACAGGGTACTATAATTCACCCCTCCACTTT
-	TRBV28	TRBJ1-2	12	CASRPTRTGYTF	TGTGCCAGCAGACCCACTCGGACTGGCTACACCTTC
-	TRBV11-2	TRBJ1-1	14	CASSRGTPKTEAFF	TGTGCCAGCAGCCGAGGGACACCTAAGACTGAAGCTTTCTTT
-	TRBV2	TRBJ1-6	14	CASRYTSYNSPLHF	TGTGCCAGCCGATATACCTCCTATAATTCACCCCTCCACTTT
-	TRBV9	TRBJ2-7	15	CASSPRTDVSTEQYF	TGTGCCAGCAGCCCTAGGACGGACGTATCCACAGAGCAGTACTTC
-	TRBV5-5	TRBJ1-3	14	CASSLISSGNTIYF	TGTGCCAGCAGCTTGATCTCCTCTGGAAACACCATATATTTT
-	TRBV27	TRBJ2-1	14	CASSFGTEGNEQFF	TGTGCCAGCAGTTTCGGGACTGAGGGCAATGAGCAGTTCTTC
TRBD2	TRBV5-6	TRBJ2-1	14	CASREGTSVNEQFF	TGTGCCAGCAGAGAGGGAACTAGCGTAAATGAGCAGTTCTTC
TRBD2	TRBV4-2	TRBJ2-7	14	CASSPGLAGYEQYF	TGTGCCAGCAGCCCCGGACTAGCGGGCTACGAGCAGTACTTC
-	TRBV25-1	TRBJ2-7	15	CASSNDQSASYEQYF	TGTGCCAGCAGTAATGATCAGTCTGCCTCCTACGAGCAGTACTTC
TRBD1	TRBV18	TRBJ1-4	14	CASSLGQGNEKLFF	TGTGCCAGCTCCCTAGGACAGGGTAATGAAAAACTGTTTTTT
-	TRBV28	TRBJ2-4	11	CASSFSYIQYF	TGTGCCAGCAGTTTTTCGTACATTCAGTACTTC
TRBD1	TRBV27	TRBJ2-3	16	CASQPGGTAITDTQYF	TGTGCCAGCCAGCCCGGTGGGACAGCAATCACAGATACGCAGTATTTT
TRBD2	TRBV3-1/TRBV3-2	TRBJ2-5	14	CASSLTSGEETQYF	TGTGCCAGCAGCCTGACTAGCGGGGAAGAGACCCAGTACTTC
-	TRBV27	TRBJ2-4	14	CASRQVTHKNIQYF	TGTGCCAGCCGGCAGGTAACCCACAAAAACATTCAGTACTTC
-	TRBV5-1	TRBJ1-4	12	CASRREAEKLFF	TGCGCCAGCAGGAGGGAGGCAGAAAAACTGTTTTTT
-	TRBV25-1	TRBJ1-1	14	CASSLNRANTEAFF	TGTGCCAGCAGTTTGAACAGGGCGAACACTGAAGCTTTCTTT
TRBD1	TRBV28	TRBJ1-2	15	CASSSGTGPDYGYTF	TGTGCCAGCAGTTCCGGGACAGGGCCTGACTATGGCTACACCTTC
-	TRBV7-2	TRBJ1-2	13	CASSRAGTYGYTF	TGTGCCAGCAGCCGGGCAGGGACTTATGGCTACACCTTC
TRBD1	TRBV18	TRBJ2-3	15	CASSRGQGAIDTQYF	TGTGCCAGCTCACGGGGACAGGGGGCAATCGATACGCAGTATTTT
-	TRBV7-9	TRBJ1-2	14	CATNRAPSGDGYTF	TGTGCCACCAACCGGGCCCCCTCGGGCGATGGCTACACCTTC
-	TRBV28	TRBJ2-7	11	CARGHVYEQYF	TGTGCCAGGGGGCATGTCTACGAGCAGTACTTC
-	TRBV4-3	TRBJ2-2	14	CASSQESTAGELFF	TGCGCCAGCAGCCAAGAGTCAACCGCCGGGGAGCTGTTTTTT
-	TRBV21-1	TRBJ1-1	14	CASSPTGMHTEAFF	TGTGCCAGCAGCCCAACAGGGATGCACACTGAAGCTTTCTTT
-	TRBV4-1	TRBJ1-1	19	CASSQDPQYKGAPYTEAFF	TGCGCCAGCAGCCAAGATCCGCAATACAAGGGTGCCCCCTACACTGAAGCTTTCTTT
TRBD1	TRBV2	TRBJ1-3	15	CASSREQGSGNTIYF	TGTGCCAGCAGTCGAGAACAGGGGTCTGGAAACACCATATATTTT
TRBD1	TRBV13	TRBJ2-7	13	CASSAGTGGRQYF	TGTGCCAGCAGCGCCGGGACAGGGGGCCGGCAGTACTTC